The sequence of this TCR beta chain was determined in a study of OX40 agonist ivuxolimab in advanced cancers. As for the study in general: Participants averaged around 60 years of age (range roughly 23 to 90) and were roughly 80% male.

The assay was immunoSEQ multiplex PCR, and TCRdb's table has in-frame clones only and misses some. The profile shows around 67,000 clones, around nine tenths of them singletons. This clone was seen only once. The CDR3 runs to 15 residues. Germline CDR1 reads ENHRY; CDR2 reads SYGVKD. The J segment lost 7 bases and the V segment lost 5 bases, leaving 7 bases of the junction unmatched. V and J are TRBV10-3 and TRBJ2-1; 11 bases line up with TRBD2. This receptor was identified in an adult with an advanced solid tumor such as melanoma, head and neck, liver or kidney cancer. The sample consisted of CD4+ or CD8+ T cells sorted from blood, taken in a trial of the OX40 agonist ivuxolimab. DNA for the CDR3: TGTGCCATCAGTCACTCCGGGACTAGCGGTAATGAGCAGTTCTTC. It codes for CAISHSGTSGNEQFF.